One and the same sample provided the 32 T cell receptor beta chains below, sequenced in a study of shared clonotypes between healthy human individuals. Sequencing was performed with immunoSEQ multiplex PCR; in TCRdb, only in-frame clones are kept and a portion is missing. This sample has hundreds of thousands of clones, with roughly 97% found just once. The specimen sequenced was naive CD4+ T cells sorted from blood. Subset noted: CD45RA+ positively selected. Receptors were obtained from a woman in her 30s in good health.

J is TRBJ1-1 and V is TRBV6-6, with unresolved D. Trimming cost V 4 bases and J 4 bases, with 13 bases left between them. The germline V gene has CDR1 MNHNY and CDR2 SVGAGI (reference sequence). The CDR3 runs 14 residues. The CDR3 sequence: CASSWRESGTEAFF. CDR3 DNA: TGTGCCAGCAGTTGGAGGGAATCGGGCACTGAAGCTTTCTTT.

The V and J genes are TRBV27 and TRBJ1-4; D gene unclear. Germline V gives CDR1 MNHEY, CDR2 SMNVEV (reference sequence). The CDR3 is 12 amino acids. Trimming took 5 bases from V and 8 from J, leaving 9 bases between them. The CDR3 DNA is TGTGCCAGCAGTGCCAGAAGGGAAAAACTGTTTTTT. Amino acids: CASSARREKLFF.

The genes are TRBV19 and TRBJ1-1, with D uncertain. The germline V and J ends were trimmed by 7 bases and 0 bases, with 12 bases remaining between them. Germline values: CDR1 LNHDA, CDR2 SQIVND (reference sequence). The CDR3 sequence is 14 residues long. CDR3 amino acids: CASTKAFVNTEAFF. Here the CDR3 DNA reads TGTGCCAGTACCAAAGCGTTTGTGAACACTGAAGCTTTCTTT.

The chain carries TRBV28 and TRBJ1-2; D is uncertain. Trimming stripped 2 bases from V and 0 bases from J, with 4 bases between. The CDR3 extends over 13 amino acids. The germline gives CDR1 MDHEN, CDR2 SYDVKM. The chain's CDR3 is CASSLVTNYGYTF. DNA for the CDR3: TGTGCCAGCAGTTTAGTGACTAACTATGGCTACACCTTC.

The table lists this clone with a count of one. The genes are TRBV2 and TRBJ2-7; D uncertain. Trimming took 3 bases from V and 4 from J, leaving 10 bases between them. Germline-derived CDR1 and CDR2 are SNHLY and FYNNEI. The CDR3 is made up of 13 amino acids. The CDR3: CASSEVGYYEQYF. In DNA, the CDR3 is TGTGCCAGCAGTGAGGTGGGCTATTACGAGCAGTACTTC.

This chain connects TRBV30 to TRBJ2-1; D is uncertain. V was trimmed by 1 base and J by 12 bases, leaving 10 bases between them. The CDR3 is 11 amino acids. Germline V CDR1 and CDR2: GTSNPN, SVGIG (reference sequence). The CDR3 protein is CAWSDARWQFF. The CDR3 region has the DNA TGTGCCTGGAGTGACGCGAGGTGGCAGTTCTTC.

The chain employs TRBV5-1 and TRBJ2-5, with D possibly matching TRBD1 (5 bases). The closer fit of TRBJ2-7 to the DNA end suggests the J call may be wrong. Germline V gene sequence: CDR1 SGHRS, CDR2 YFSETQ. The CDR3 has 15 residues. The CDR3 DNA sequence: TGCGCCAGCAGCTTGGTCAGGGCCCCCAGGGACGAGCAGTACTTC. This codes for CASSLVRAPRDEQYF.

This clone was counted between two and nine times. The J gene is TRBJ2-3, the V gene TRBV19, with D perhaps matching TRBD2 (5 bases). Between the trimmed V and J ends, which lost 5 bases and 0 bases, there was a span of 12 bases. The CDR3 loop spans 15 amino acids. Germline CDR1 LNHDA, CDR2 SQIVND (reference sequence). CDR3 residues: CASSAWTGSTDTQYF. CDR3 bases: TGTGCCAGTAGTGCCTGGACTGGCAGCACAGATACGCAGTATTTT.

V and J are TRBV18 and TRBJ2-7; D may be TRBD1 (6 bases). This CDR3 contains 14 residues. Looked up from germline, CDR1 is KGHSH and CDR2 is LQKENI. V gave up 6 bases and J gave up 6 bases, with 18 bases separating them. CDR3: CASSPSGTPREQYF. Here the CDR3 DNA reads TGTGCCAGCTCGCCCTCCGGGACACCACGCGAGCAGTACTTC.

This clone has only one observation. This rearrangement joins TRBV13 to TRBJ2-5; a possible D gene is TRBD1 (6 bases). The better agreement between TRBJ2-7 and the DNA end casts doubt on the J call. The CDR3 extends over 13 amino acids. Germline V gives CDR1 PRHDT, CDR2 FYEKMQ (reference sequence). The DNA for the CDR3 is TGTGCCAGCAGCTTCGGGACAACCCACGAGCAGTACTTC. Translated: CASSFGTTHEQYF.

The chain uses TRBV19 and TRBJ1-1; 7 nucleotides line up with TRBD1. V gave up 6 bases and J gave up 7 bases; unmatched junction bases: 8. CDR3 size: 13 residues. CDR1 is LNHDA and CDR2 is SQIVND in the germline V gene (reference sequence). CDR3 DNA: TGTGCCAGTAGCCCTCCCGGGACAGATGAAGCTTTCTTT. This encodes CASSPPGTDEAFF.

This clone was seen once. The rearrangement joins TRBV28 to TRBJ2-5; D may be TRBD1 (6 bases). V was cut by 5 bases and J by 4 bases, with 20 bases left in between. Germline CDR1 MDHEN, CDR2 SYDVKM. The CDR3 loop spans 16 amino acids. For the CDR3, the DNA is TGTGCCAGCAGTGGTACAGGGTTTGGTCGGCGAGAGACCCAGTACTTC. Its translation: CASSGTGFGRRETQYF.

V is TRBV28 and J is TRBJ1-1; maybe TRBD1 (5 bases). Germline values: CDR1 MDHEN, CDR2 SYDVKM. Trimming left V 4 bases short and J 3 bases short, with 9 bases between. The CDR3 loop spans 13 amino acids. The CDR3 sequence is CASSSGVDTEAFF. In DNA, the CDR3 is TGTGCCAGCAGTTCGGGGGTGGACACTGAAGCTTTCTTT.

This clone was recorded a few times. The chain couples TRBV9 to TRBJ2-2, with no clear D. CDR1 and CDR2 from the germline V gene are SGDLS and YYNGEE. Deletions cut 0 bases from V and 6 bases from J, with 9 bases between. CDR3 size: 14 residues. This CDR3 reads CASSVVFHAGELFF. The DNA of the CDR3 is TGTGCCAGCAGCGTAGTTTTCCATGCCGGGGAGCTGTTTTTT.

J is TRBJ1-1 and V is TRBV5-1, with a tentative D call TRBD1 (5 bases). The CDR3 runs to 14 residues. Deletions cut 1 base from V and 4 bases from J, with 11 bases between. Germline lookup yields CDR1 SGHRS and CDR2 YFSETQ. CDR3 nucleotide sequence: TGCGCCAGCAGCTTGCAGGGTGTGAGCACTGAAGCTTTCTTT. This encodes CASSLQGVSTEAFF.

The chain recombines TRBV7-3 with TRBJ2-2; TRBD1 matches at 7 bases. Germline V gene lookup returns CDR1 SGHTA and CDR2 FQGTGA. V lost 6 bases and J lost 5; bases outside the gene matches: 3. CDR3 size: 13 residues. CDR3 loop: CASSKTGTGELFF. The CDR3 DNA reads as TGTGCCAGCAGTAAGACAGGGACCGGGGAGCTGTTTTTT.

The chain carries TRBV2 and TRBJ1-2, with 10 bases that match TRBD1. Germline V lookup: CDR1 SNHLY, CDR2 FYNNEI. After removal of 5 bases from V and 6 bases from J, the junction contained 9 bases not matched to a gene. CDR3 length equals 15 residues. CDR3 residues: CASSSRDRGNDGYTF. The DNA of the CDR3 is TGTGCCAGCAGTTCCCGGGACAGGGGAAATGATGGCTACACCTTC.

V usage is TRBV4-1 and J usage is TRBJ1-3; possible D gene TRBD1, 5 bases. Trimming left V 3 bases short and J 0 bases short, with 15 bases between. The length of the CDR3 is 17 residues. CDR1 and CDR2 from the germline V gene are MGHRA and YSYEKL. CDR3 sequence: CASSQGHGGGSGNTIYF. CDR3 DNA: TGCGCCAGCAGCCAGGGGCACGGGGGGGGCTCTGGAAACACCATATATTTT.

Points on this clone: Other nucleotide sequences in the sample specify the same CDR3. V gene TRBV6-5 combines with J gene TRBJ1-1; D gene uncertain. The germline CDR1 and CDR2 sequences are MNHEY and SVGAGI. This CDR3 region has 13 residues. V lost 0 bases and J lost 1, with 3 bases in between. The CDR3 spells CASSYSKNTEAFF. CDR3 nucleotide sequence: TGTGCCAGCAGTTACTCCAAGAACACTGAAGCTTTCTTT.

The rearrangement links TRBV28 to TRBJ1-2; 7 nucleotides agree with TRBD1. Trimming took 6 bases from V and 8 from J; bases not matched to a gene: 3. Germline CDR1 and CDR2: MDHEN and SYDVKM. The CDR3 contains 11 residues. The CDR3 region has the DNA TGTGCCAGCAGCCCAGGGGGGGGCTACACCTTC. It is translated as CASSPGGGYTF.

This chain links TRBV11-2 with TRBJ2-7; TRBD1 matches at 10 bases. V dropped 2 bases and J dropped 2; count of bases not matched to a gene: 9. The CDR3 covers 17 residues. Germline CDR1 reads SGHAT; CDR2 reads FQNNGV. CDR3 sequence: CASSLRAKTGGTYEQYF. The CDR3 DNA follows: TGTGCCAGCAGCTTAAGGGCGAAGACAGGGGGCACCTACGAGCAGTACTTC.

This sequence joins TRBV18 and TRBJ2-2, with TRBD1 identical over 7 bases. The CDR3 extends over 17 amino acids. Germline loops: CDR1 KGHSH, CDR2 LQKENI. V lost 2 bases and J lost 5; bases outside the gene matches: 11. The CDR3 DNA follows: TGTGCCAGCTCACCAACTATGACAGGGCTCGAAACCGGGGAGCTGTTTTTT. Its protein product is CASSPTMTGLETGELFF.

On this clone: This sample includes further DNA sequences coding for the same CDR3. The rearrangement uses TRBV5-1 and TRBJ1-1; 8 bases fit TRBD1. CDR1 and CDR2 from the germline V gene are SGHRS and YFSETQ. The CDR3 contains 15 residues. V trimming: 3 bases; J trimming: 0 bases; junction bases outside the gene matches: 4. The CDR3 nucleotides read TGCGCCAGCAGCTGGACAGGGACCCTGAACACTGAAGCTTTCTTT. Protein sequence: CASSWTGTLNTEAFF.

The chain employs TRBV15 and TRBJ1-1; D is unresolved. CDR1 and CDR2 (germline): LNHNV, YYDKDF (reference sequence). The CDR3 is 14 amino acids. V was clipped by 5 bases and J by 1 base, with 11 bases between them. The chain's CDR3 is CATSGKDENTEAFF. The CDR3, as DNA: TGTGCCACCAGCGGAAAGGACGAGAACACTGAAGCTTTCTTT.

This clone appeared once. The V call is TRBV18, the J call TRBJ2-7, with D possibly called TRBD1 or TRBD2 (5 bases each). Germline values: CDR1 KGHSH, CDR2 LQKENI. Trimming took 0 bases from V and 4 from J, leaving 16 bases between them. The CDR3 is 16 residues long. CDR3: CASSPPWDPKRYEQYF. DNA of the CDR3: TGTGCCAGCTCACCACCCTGGGACCCGAAAAGATACGAGCAGTACTTC.

This chain links TRBV2 with TRBJ2-1, with 11 positions matching TRBD1. This CDR3 contains 15 residues. With V trimmed by 1 base and J by 12 bases, 8 bases remained unmatched. Germline V gives CDR1 SNHLY, CDR2 FYNNEI. The CDR3 loop reads CASSEDGTGGFGQFF. DNA for the CDR3: TGTGCCAGCAGTGAAGACGGGACAGGGGGATTCGGGCAGTTCTTC.

The chain couples TRBV11-2 to TRBJ2-3; a possible D gene is TRBD2 (5 bases). Germline V CDR1 and CDR2: SGHAT, FQNNGV. V was shortened by 5 bases and J by 1 base, with 10 bases between the two germline ends. The CDR3 spans 14 residues. This chain's CDR3 is CASSLGLRTDTQYF. The CDR3 DNA reads as TGTGCCAGCAGCCTCGGACTCCGCACAGATACGCAGTATTTT.

The chain joins TRBV7-8 to TRBJ2-3; D gene uncertain. The CDR3 contains 15 residues. Trimming removed 5 bases at V and 2 bases at J, with 14 bases between. Germline assignment: CDR1 SGHVS and CDR2 FQNEAQ. Written as DNA, the CDR3 is TGTGCCAGCAGCCAGTCCCTAACTATCACAGATACGCAGTATTTT. Its translation is CASSQSLTITDTQYF. The full variable domain, with the rest looked up from reference TRBV7-8 and TRBJ2-3, is GAGVSQSPRYKVAKRGQDVALRCDPISGHVSLFWYQQALGQGPEFLTYFQNEAQLDKSGLPSDRFFAERPEGSVSTLKIQRTQQEDSAVYLCASSQSLTITDTQYFGPGTRLTVL.

The rearrangement joins TRBV5-1 to TRBJ1-3, with 7 bases lining up with TRBD1. The CDR3 runs to 15 residues. The germline V gene has CDR1 SGHRS and CDR2 YFSETQ. Trimming cost V 0 bases and J 2 bases; bases outside gene matches: 2. The CDR3 DNA sequence: TGCGCCAGCAGCTTGGCGGACAGGCCTGGAAACACCATATATTTT. It yields the protein CASSLADRPGNTIYF.

The CDR3 protein is CASSLGTANYGYTF. The CDR3 bases are TGTGCCAGCAGCTTGGGGACAGCTAACTATGGCTACACCTTC. The gene calls are TRBV5-4 and TRBJ1-2; a possible D gene is TRBD1 (6 bases). The germline V gene encodes CDR1 SGHNT and CDR2 YYREEE (reference sequence). V lost 0 bases to trimming and J lost 0 bases, with 6 bases between them. The CDR3 runs to 14 residues.

CDR3 DNA sequence: TGCGCCAGCAGCTTGGTAGGGGCGGGGGAGCAGTACTTC. This translates into CASSLVGAGEQYF. The chain couples TRBV5-1 to TRBJ2-7; perhaps TRBD2 as D (6 bases). With 0 bases removed from V and 7 bases from J, the gap between germline ends came to 11 bases. Germline loops: CDR1 SGHRS, CDR2 YFSETQ. The CDR3 totals 13 residues.

This clone appeared once. The chain has TRBV19 and TRBJ1-4, with D unclear. The germline V gene encodes CDR1 LNHDA and CDR2 SQIVND (reference sequence). V was trimmed by 8 bases and J by 7 bases, leaving 17 bases between them. CDR3 length: 14 residues. CDR3 sequence reads: CASSFNRDSEKLFF. CDR3 nucleotide sequence: TGTGCCAGTTCCTTTAACCGGGATTCTGAAAAACTGTTTTTT.